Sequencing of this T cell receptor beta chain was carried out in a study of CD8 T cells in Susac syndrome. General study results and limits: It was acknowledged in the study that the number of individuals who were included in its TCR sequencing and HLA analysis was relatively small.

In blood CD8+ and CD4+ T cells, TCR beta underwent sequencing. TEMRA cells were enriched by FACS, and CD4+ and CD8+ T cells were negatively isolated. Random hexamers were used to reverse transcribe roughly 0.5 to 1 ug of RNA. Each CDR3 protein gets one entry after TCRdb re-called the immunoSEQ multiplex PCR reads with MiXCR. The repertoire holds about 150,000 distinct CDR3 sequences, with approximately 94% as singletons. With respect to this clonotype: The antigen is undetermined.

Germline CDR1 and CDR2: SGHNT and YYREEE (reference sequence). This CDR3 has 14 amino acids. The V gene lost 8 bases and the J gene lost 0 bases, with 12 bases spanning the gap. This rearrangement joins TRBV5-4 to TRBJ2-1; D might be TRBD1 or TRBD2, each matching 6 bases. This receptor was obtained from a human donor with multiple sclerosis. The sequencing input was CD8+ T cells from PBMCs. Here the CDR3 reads CASRGESSYNEQFF. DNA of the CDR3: TGTGCCAGTAGGGGGGAAAGCTCCTACAATGAGCAGTTCTTC.